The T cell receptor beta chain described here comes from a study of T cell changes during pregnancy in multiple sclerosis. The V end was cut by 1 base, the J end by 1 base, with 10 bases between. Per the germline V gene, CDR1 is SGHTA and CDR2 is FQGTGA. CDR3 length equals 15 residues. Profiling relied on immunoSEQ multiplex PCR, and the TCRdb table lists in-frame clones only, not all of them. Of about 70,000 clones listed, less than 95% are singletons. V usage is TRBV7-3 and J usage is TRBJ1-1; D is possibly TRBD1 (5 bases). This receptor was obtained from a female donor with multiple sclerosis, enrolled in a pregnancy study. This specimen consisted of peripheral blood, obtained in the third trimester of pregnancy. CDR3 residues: CASSLIRRGNTEAFF. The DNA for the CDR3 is TGTGCCAGCAGCTTAATCAGGAGGGGGAACACTGAAGCTTTCTTT. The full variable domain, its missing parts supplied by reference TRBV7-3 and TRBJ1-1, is GAGVSQTPSNKVTEKGKYVELRCDPISGHTALYWYRQSLGQGPEFLIYFQGTGAADDSGLPNDRFFAVRPEGSVSTLKIQRTERGDSAVYLCASSLIRRGNTEAFFGQGTRLTVV.